Listed below are T cell receptor beta chains from one sample, sequenced in a study of T-cell reconstitution after alpha-beta-depleted transplantation in children. TCRdb ran MiXCR on the PCR reads and lists one entry per CDR3 protein. Found here are some 590,000 distinct CDR3 sequences, 10% to 13% of them singletons; the top ten hold about 4.2%. This material consisted of PBMCs from the stem cell graft donor, taken from the stem cell graft. These receptors originate from a human donor who donated a stem cell graft to a child with acute myeloid leukemia. CDR3s include the opening cysteine and the closing phenylalanine or tryptophan. Fields, in order: clone size, J gene, CDR3 length, D gene, V gene, CDR3 DNA, CDR3 protein. D genes are given only for firm matches. The size entry is marked missing in some rows and otherwise reads once, few, many or a size class.

>-|TRBJ2-5|16|TRBD2|TRBV6-5
TGTGCCAGCAGTTTAGTAGACAGCGGGAGGGTCGGGGCCCAGTACTTC
CASSLVDSGRVGAQYF
>few|TRBJ1-5|13|-|TRBV20-1
TGCAGTGCTATACAGGGCGGGGATCAGCCCCAGCATTTT
CSAIQGGDQPQHF
>few|TRBJ2-7|12|-|TRBV24-1
TGTGCCACCAATCACATCTCCTACGAGCAGTACTTC
CATNHISYEQYF
>many|TRBJ2-3|14|-|TRBV29-1
TGCAGCGTTGAACGGCACGGGGTCCCAGATACGCAGTATTTT
CSVERHGVPDTQYF
>few|TRBJ1-1|12|TRBD1|TRBV3-1
TGTGCCAGCAGCCTCACCACAGGGGGAGCTTTCTTT
CASSLTTGGAFF
>many|TRBJ2-3|12|-|TRBV5-6
TGTGCCAGCAGCTTGTTTCCAGATACGCAGTATTTT
CASSLFPDTQYF
>many|TRBJ2-7|14|-|TRBV5-6
TGTGCCAGCAGCCCCCAAGGGAGGCCCTACGAGCAGTACTTC
CASSPQGRPYEQYF
>-|TRBJ2-3|15|-|TRBV5-5
TGTGCCAGCAGCCCGGAGGCTTTATTATACGATACGCAGTATTTT
CASSPEALLYDTQYF
>few|TRBJ1-2|13|-|TRBV6-1
TGTGCCAGCACAAAGCGGGGCGGGTTTGGCTACACCTTC
CASTKRGGFGYTF
>-|TRBJ1-2|16|-|TRBV20-1
TGCAGTGCTAGGAAGGGTTCTACAGGGACTAACTATGGCTACACCTTC
CSARKGSTGTNYGYTF
>few|TRBJ2-5|18|TRBD1|TRBV4-2
TGTGCCAGCAGCCAAGATCGTGGACAGGGAGGATGGAGGGAGACCCAGTACTTC
CASSQDRGQGGWRETQYF
>few|TRBJ1-1|12|-|TRBV6-2/TRBV6-3
TGTGCCAGCAGGTTTATGAACACTGAAGCTTTCTTT
CASRFMNTEAFF
>-|TRBJ2-3|14|-|TRBV29-1
TGCAGCGTTGAAGATCGTTCGAGCACAGATACGCAGTATTTT
CSVEDRSSTDTQYF
>few|TRBJ1-6|14|-|TRBV7-2
TGTGCCAGCAAGGAGAGATCCTATAATTCACCCCTCCACTTT
CASKERSYNSPLHF
>-|TRBJ1-5|14|-|TRBV6-5
TGTGCCAGCATTCGCCGTAGTGGGGGCCAGCCCCAGCATTTT
CASIRRSGGQPQHF
>few|TRBJ2-1|14|TRBD2|TRBV20-1
TGCAGTGCTCAGCGGGAGGGCCCTTACAATGAGCAGTTCTTC
CSAQREGPYNEQFF
>-|TRBJ1-5|14|-|TRBV25-1
TGTGCCAGCGCCCTGGGGGATAGCAATCAGCCCCAGCATTTT
CASALGDSNQPQHF
>many|TRBJ1-3|15|-|TRBV4-1
TGCGCCAGCAGCCAAGGGACAGCGTCTGGTAACACCATATATTTT
CASSQGTASGNTIYF
>many|TRBJ2-2|13|-|TRBV12-3/TRBV12-4
TGTGCCAGCAGCCCGGGCTTCACCGGGGAGCTGTTTTTT
CASSPGFTGELFF
>few|TRBJ2-2|15|-|TRBV18
TGTGCCAGCTCACCACGGGGGCCCTCCACCGGGGAGCTGTTTTTT
CASSPRGPSTGELFF
>few|TRBJ1-4|12|-|TRBV7-9
TGTGCCAGCAGCTTGACAGGCGAAAAACTGTTTTTT
CASSLTGEKLFF
>-|TRBJ2-3|15|TRBD1|TRBV18
TGTGCCAGCTCACCGCCGGGACAGATCACAGATACGCAGTATTTT
CASSPPGQITDTQYF